This TCR beta chain emerged from a study of blood T cells in healthy people across ages. A J-beta primer mix and a sample-barcoded 5' primer were used in a second PCR of about 7 to 12 cycles. TCRdb re-called the 5' RACE reads through MiXCR, storing one row per CDR3 protein. The repertoire holds 750,000 to 950,000 distinct CDR3 sequences, with roughly 25% as singletons. This clonotype was seen only a few times. V lost 4 bases to trimming and J lost 6 bases, with 20 bases between them. CDR3 length: 15 residues. CDR1 is SGHRS, CDR2 YFSETQ, per germline. This sample was shared with a second study, whose subject was T cells of mothers and their children.

The receptor was derived from a boy aged 5-17 years in good health. Sequenced: blood. The chain links TRBV5-1 to TRBJ2-7, with D possibly TRBD2 on 7 matching bases. CDR3 region: CASSLMGGARVEQYF. The CDR3 DNA is TGCGCCAGCAGCCTTATGGGGGGGGCGCGTGTCGAGCAGTACTTC.